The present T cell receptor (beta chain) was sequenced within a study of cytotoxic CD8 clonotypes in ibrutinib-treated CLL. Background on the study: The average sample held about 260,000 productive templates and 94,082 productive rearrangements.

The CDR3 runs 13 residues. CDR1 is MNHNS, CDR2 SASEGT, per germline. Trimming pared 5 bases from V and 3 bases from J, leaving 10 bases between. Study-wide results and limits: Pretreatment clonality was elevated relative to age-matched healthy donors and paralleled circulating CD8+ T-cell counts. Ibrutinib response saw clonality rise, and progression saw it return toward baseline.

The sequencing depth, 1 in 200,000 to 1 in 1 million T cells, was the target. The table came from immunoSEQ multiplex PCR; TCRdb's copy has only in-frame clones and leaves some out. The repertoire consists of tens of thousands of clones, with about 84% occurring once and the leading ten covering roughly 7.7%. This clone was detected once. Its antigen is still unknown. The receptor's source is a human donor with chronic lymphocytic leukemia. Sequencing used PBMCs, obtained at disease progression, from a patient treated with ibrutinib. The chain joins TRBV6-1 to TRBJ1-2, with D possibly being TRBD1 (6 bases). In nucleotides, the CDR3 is TGTGCCAGCAGTCGCGGACAGTACTATGGCTACACCTTC. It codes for CASSRGQYYGYTF.